There are many counts of the clone carrying this T cell receptor (beta chain). What it binds is not known. With 6 bases removed from V and 9 bases from J, the gap between germline ends came to 17 bases. CDR3 length: 13 amino acids. In germline, CDR1 is LGHDT, CDR2 YNNKEL (reference sequence). The source of the sample is a study of blood T cells in healthy people across ages. Findings and caveats of the study: Older age coincided with a roughly linear decline in TCR beta diversity per million T cells. It was not known whether donors were CMV positive (a possible confounder of expanded clonotype changes).

Through a sample-barcoded 5' primer and a J-beta primer mix, a second PCR was run for roughly 6 to 12 cycles. From the 5' RACE reads, TCRdb called clonotypes with MiXCR, one entry per CDR3 protein. Here the sample spans hundreds of thousands of distinct CDR3 sequences, around 24% being singletons. The sample was also reused in another study, on T cells of mothers and their children. That source notes: The sample comes from several healthy Caucasian donors: mothers and children. RNA that had been extracted went wholly into cDNA synthesis, at around 1.4 ug per 15 ul.

The source of this sequence is a boy aged 5 to 17 in good health. The V call is TRBV3-1, the J call TRBJ1-2; tentatively, D is TRBD1 (6 bases). Sequencing was carried out using blood. CDR3 bases: TGTGCCAGCAGAACAGGGTTCCCCTTCCGCTACACCTTC. Translation: CASRTGFPFRYTF.